This is a list of T cell receptor beta chains from one sample in a study of OX40 agonist ivuxolimab in advanced cancers. Data came from immunoSEQ multiplex PCR; TCRdb stores just in-frame clones and leaves some out. Seen here are about 63,000 clones, 80% to 90% observed once, and the top ten hold 9.5% to 14%. The sample in question was CD4+ or CD8+ T cells sorted from blood, obtained in a trial of the OX40 agonist ivuxolimab. These receptors were collected from an adult with an advanced solid tumor such as melanoma, head and neck, liver or kidney cancer. The CDR3 runs from the conserved cysteine through the conserved F or W. D genes are given only for firm matches. Part of the rows lack a size; the others show once, few, many or a class for expanded clones.

TRBD1 | TRBJ2-7 | once | TRBV2 | CASDQGAGGIEQYF | TGTGCCAGTGATCAGGGGGCCGGGGGTATCGAGCAGTACTTC
. | TRBJ2-5 | . | TRBV11-3 | CASSFQIQETQYF | TGTGCCAGCAGCTTTCAGATCCAAGAGACCCAGTACTTC
TRBD2 | TRBJ2-1 | . | TRBV9 | CASSVGPGGDEQFF | TGTGCCAGCAGCGTAGGCCCGGGGGGGGATGAGCAGTTCTTC
. | TRBJ1-2 | . | TRBV18 | CASSPTTYYGYTF | TGTGCCAGCTCACCAACCACGTACTATGGCTACACCTTC
. | TRBJ2-7 | . | TRBV2 | CASSKRLGDDYEQYF | TGTGCCAGCAGTAAACGTTTAGGGGATGACTACGAGCAGTACTTC
. | TRBJ1-2 | . | TRBV11-2 | CASSATSGTTNYGYTF | TGTGCCAGCAGCGCGACGTCCGGGACAACAAACTATGGCTACACCTTC
. | TRBJ2-3 | . | TRBV5-1 | CASSLMPPTGTDTQYF | TGCGCCAGCAGCTTGATGCCCCCCACGGGTACAGATACGCAGTATTTT
. | TRBJ1-1 | . | TRBV11-2 | CASSLGVGQSNTEAFF | TGTGCCAGCAGCTTAGGAGTCGGGCAGTCGAACACTGAAGCTTTCTTT
. | TRBJ2-1 | . | TRBV5-4 | CASSLGRNYNEQFF | TGTGCCAGCAGCTTGGGCCGCAATTACAATGAGCAGTTCTTC
TRBD2 | TRBJ2-1 | . | TRBV27 | CASSVGLAGGPKDNEQFF | TGTGCCAGCAGCGTGGGACTAGCGGGAGGGCCTAAGGACAATGAGCAGTTCTTC
TRBD2 | TRBJ2-1 | . | TRBV19 | CASSIGSGRGYNEQFF | TGTGCCAGTAGTATAGGTAGCGGGAGAGGGTACAATGAGCAGTTCTTC
. | TRBJ2-7 | . | TRBV2 | CASRRGVSYEQYF | TGTGCCAGCAGAAGAGGGGTGTCCTACGAGCAGTACTTC
TRBD1 | TRBJ2-7 | . | TRBV28 | CASSLAPGQGAYEQYF | TGTGCCAGCAGTTTAGCCCCGGGACAGGGGGCATACGAGCAGTACTTC
. | TRBJ1-3 | . | TRBV19 | CASTSGTAGNAIYF | TGTGCCAGTACTAGCGGGACCGCTGGAAACGCCATATATTTT
. | TRBJ2-3 | . | TRBV7-9 | CASSFQEPTDTQYF | TGTGCCAGCAGCTTTCAAGAACCCACAGATACGCAGTATTTT
. | TRBJ2-1 | . | TRBV7-2 | CASSFRLVDDEQFF | TGTGCCAGCAGCTTCCGACTAGTGGACGATGAGCAGTTCTTC
TRBD2 | TRBJ2-2 | . | TRBV4-2 | CASSQDRGLADYTGELFF | TGTGCCAGCAGCCAAGATAGGGGACTAGCGGACTACACCGGGGAGCTGTTTTTT
. | TRBJ2-7 | . | TRBV9 | CASSVRTDTKQYF | TGTGCCAGCAGCGTAAGGACAGATACCAAGCAGTACTTC
. | TRBJ1-6 | . | TRBV6-1 | CASSAQVDSPLHF | TGTGCCAGCAGTGCGCAGGTAGACTCACCCCTCCACTTT
TRBD2 | TRBJ2-7 | . | TRBV6-5 | CAIKASGSYEQYF | TGTGCCATCAAGGCTAGCGGGAGCTACGAGCAGTACTTC
TRBD2 | TRBJ2-1 | . | TRBV19 | CASRWGGGAYEQFF | TGTGCCAGTCGGTGGGGCGGGGGGGCGTATGAGCAGTTCTTC
. | TRBJ2-3 | . | TRBV11-3 | CASSFVGVPGLATQYF | TGTGCCAGCAGCTTCGTTGGAGTACCGGGCCTAGCGACGCAGTATTTT
. | TRBJ2-3 | . | TRBV18 | CASSPSSAGKHTDTQYF | TGTGCCAGCTCACCAAGCTCGGCAGGCAAACACACAGATACGCAGTATTTT
TRBD2 | TRBJ2-7 | . | TRBV6-1 | CASCRTSGAYEQYF | TGTGCCAGCTGTCGGACTAGCGGAGCCTACGAGCAGTACTTC
TRBD1 | TRBJ1-4 | . | TRBV27 | CASSLRGPATNEKLFF | TGTGCCAGCAGTTTAAGGGGGCCTGCAACTAATGAAAAACTGTTTTTT
. | TRBJ2-3 | . | TRBV7-9 | CASSLYRSTDTQYF | TGTGCCAGCAGCTTATACAGGAGTACAGATACGCAGTATTTT
. | TRBJ1-3 | . | TRBV10-2 | CASRTASGNTIYF | TGCGCCAGCAGGACGGCTTCTGGAAACACCATATATTTT
TRBD1 | TRBJ2-7 | . | TRBV10-3 | CAIRGTGYLEQYF | TGTGCCATCAGAGGGACAGGGTATCTCGAGCAGTACTTC
TRBD1 | TRBJ2-1 | . | TRBV28 | CASSPPGTGTMKGQFF | TGTGCCAGCAGTCCCCCCGGGACAGGGACAATGAAGGGGCAGTTCTTC